These T cell receptor beta chains were read from a single sample in a study of OX40 agonist ivuxolimab in advanced cancers. Sequencing used immunoSEQ multiplex PCR; TCRdb keeps in-frame clones, though not all of them. The table lists about 150,000 clones, about 92% of them singletons. The source material was CD4+ or CD8+ T cells sorted from blood, sampled in a trial of the OX40 agonist ivuxolimab. The receptors stem from an adult with an advanced solid tumor such as melanoma, head and neck, liver or kidney cancer. The CDR3 runs from the conserved cysteine through the conserved F or W. D genes are given only for firm matches.

v_call: TRBV6-5; j_call: TRBJ2-7; d_call: -; cdr3_aa: CASSYSWDTYEQYF; cdr3_nt: TGTGCCAGCAGTTACTCCTGGGACACCTACGAGCAGTACTTC
v_call: TRBV7-8; j_call: TRBJ2-2; d_call: -; cdr3_aa: CASSLREPGELFF; cdr3_nt: TGTGCCAGCAGCTTACGGGAGCCCGGGGAGCTGTTTTTT
v_call: TRBV5-1; j_call: TRBJ1-1; d_call: -; cdr3_aa: CASSPDRVRAFF; cdr3_nt: TGCGCCAGCAGCCCTGATAGAGTGCGGGCTTTCTTT
v_call: TRBV7-2; j_call: TRBJ2-3; d_call: -; cdr3_aa: CASSPFGWYGTDTQYF; cdr3_nt: TGTGCCAGCAGCCCCTTTGGTTGGTACGGCACAGATACGCAGTATTTT
v_call: TRBV7-8; j_call: TRBJ2-1; d_call: TRBD2; cdr3_aa: CASRSGSGGAASGRNEQFF; cdr3_nt: TGTGCCAGCAGATCCGGCTCCGGGGGGGCGGCTAGCGGGAGGAATGAGCAGTTCTTC
v_call: TRBV2; j_call: TRBJ2-3; d_call: TRBD2; cdr3_aa: CASRTGGGDTQYF; cdr3_nt: TGTGCCAGCAGGACGGGGGGAGGGGATACGCAGTATTTT
v_call: TRBV7-2; j_call: TRBJ1-2; d_call: -; cdr3_aa: CASSFGRSDYGYTF; cdr3_nt: TGTGCCAGCAGCTTCGGGAGATCGGACTATGGCTACACCTTC
v_call: TRBV27; j_call: TRBJ2-5; d_call: TRBD1; cdr3_aa: CASSALPGQGAHETQYF; cdr3_nt: TGTGCCAGCAGTGCCCTTCCGGGACAGGGGGCGCATGAGACCCAGTACTTC
v_call: TRBV11-2; j_call: TRBJ1-4; d_call: -; cdr3_aa: CASSSAGTYNEKLFF; cdr3_nt: TGTGCCAGCAGCTCTGCCGGGACATATAATGAAAAACTGTTTTTT
v_call: TRBV4-2; j_call: TRBJ1-1; d_call: -; cdr3_aa: CASSQKGGDEAFF; cdr3_nt: TGTGCCAGCAGCCAAAAGGGCGGGGATGAAGCTTTCTTT
v_call: TRBV5-1; j_call: TRBJ2-7; d_call: -; cdr3_aa: CASSLGGVEQYF; cdr3_nt: TGCGCCAGCAGCTTGGGGGGAGTCGAGCAGTACTTC
v_call: TRBV5-1; j_call: TRBJ2-3; d_call: -; cdr3_aa: CASSRGVDTQYF; cdr3_nt: TGCGCCAGCAGCCGTGGAGTAGATACGCAGTATTTT
v_call: TRBV4-3; j_call: TRBJ2-1; d_call: -; cdr3_aa: CASSQDVRYNEQFF; cdr3_nt: TGCGCCAGCAGCCAAGACGTGCGCTACAATGAGCAGTTCTTC
v_call: TRBV27; j_call: TRBJ2-3; d_call: -; cdr3_aa: CASSPNTDTQYF; cdr3_nt: TGTGCCAGCAGTCCGAACACAGATACGCAGTATTTT
v_call: TRBV29-1; j_call: TRBJ2-7; d_call: TRBD1; cdr3_aa: CSVNRDRGYEQYF; cdr3_nt: TGCAGCGTAAACCGGGACAGGGGCTACGAGCAGTACTTC
v_call: TRBV9; j_call: TRBJ2-1; d_call: TRBD2; cdr3_aa: CASSVPGGRVTSGGIIVNEQFF; cdr3_nt: TGTGCCAGCAGCGTCCCAGGAGGTAGAGTGACTAGCGGAGGTATTATCGTCAATGAGCAGTTCTTC
v_call: TRBV5-1; j_call: TRBJ2-2; d_call: -; cdr3_aa: CASSLIPGSDTGELFF; cdr3_nt: TGCGCCAGCAGCTTGATTCCGGGGTCAGACACCGGGGAGCTGTTTTTT
v_call: TRBV7-8; j_call: TRBJ1-5; d_call: -; cdr3_aa: CASSLAARQPQHF; cdr3_nt: TGTGCCAGCAGCTTAGCGGCCCGCCAGCCCCAGCATTTT
v_call: TRBV4-1; j_call: TRBJ1-2; d_call: -; cdr3_aa: CASSQEVRGENYGYTF; cdr3_nt: TGCGCCAGCAGCCAAGAGGTCCGCGGCGAAAACTATGGCTACACCTTC